The 27 T cell receptor beta chains below were found in one sample sequenced in a study of CD8 T cells in Susac syndrome. RNA totalling about 0.45 to 1 ug underwent reverse transcription with random hexamers. Each CDR3 protein is one row after TCRdb ran MiXCR on the immunoSEQ multiplex PCR reads. The data contain some 76,000 distinct CDR3 sequences, over 75% of them singletons. Source material: CD8+ T cells from PBMCs. All receptors come from a human donor with multiple sclerosis.

The chain couples TRBV4-2 to TRBJ1-4; D ambiguous. The CDR3 consists of 16 residues. V gave up 0 bases and J gave up 11 bases, with 19 bases separating them. In germline, CDR1 is LGHNA, CDR2 YNFKEQ. CDR3: CASSQEKATWEDKLFF. The CDR3 region has the DNA TGTGCCAGCAGCCAAGAGAAGGCGACATGGGAGGACAAACTGTTTTTT.

This chain's CDR3 is CASSFGLAGVLNEQFF. CDR3 bases: TGTGCCAGCAGTTTCGGACTAGCGGGAGTACTCAATGAGCAGTTCTTC. J is TRBJ2-1 and V is TRBV28; 13 positions match TRBD2. Germline V gene data show CDR1 as MDHEN and CDR2 as SYDVKM. CDR3 size: 16 residues. Trimming took 3 bases from V and 6 from J; bases not matched to a gene: 5.

V and J are TRBV28 and TRBJ2-1, with 7 nucleotides matching TRBD1. CDR1 and CDR2 from the germline V gene are MDHEN and SYDVKM. J lost 8 bases, V lost 2 bases, and 0 bases had no gene match. CDR3 size: 12 residues. Here the CDR3 DNA reads TGTGCCAGCAGTTTACAGGGGGATGAGCAGTTCTTC. Encoded protein: CASSLQGDEQFF.

The chain uses TRBV28 and TRBJ2-3; D is undetermined. The CDR3 sequence is 16 residues long. V lost 3 bases, J lost 3 bases, and 16 bases lay in between. Germline CDR1 reads MDHEN; CDR2 reads SYDVKM. CDR3 region: CASSFLGPASTDTQYF. Written as DNA, the CDR3 is TGTGCCAGCAGTTTTTTAGGGCCTGCTAGTACAGATACGCAGTATTTT.

The CDR3 loop reads CASSLYGYTDTQYF. In DNA, the CDR3 is TGTGCCAGCAGTTTATACGGCTACACAGATACGCAGTATTTT. The V gene is TRBV27, the J gene TRBJ2-3; D gene ambiguous. The V gene's germline CDR1 is MNHEY and CDR2 SMNVEV (reference sequence). This CDR3 has 14 residues. Trimming took 1 base from V and 2 from J, leaving 7 bases between them.

The V and J genes are TRBV12-3 or TRBV12-4 and TRBJ2-1, with 9 bases that match TRBD2. The CDR3 has 14 residues. Germline trimming cut 4 bases from V and 4 bases from J; bases unmatched to any gene: 2. The CDR3 reads CASSSTSGYNEQFF. In nucleotides, the CDR3 is TGTGCCAGCAGTTCGACTAGCGGATACAATGAGCAGTTCTTC.

The chain couples TRBV9 to TRBJ1-1; D gene ambiguous. The CDR3 has 13 residues. The V gene's germline CDR1 is SGDLS and CDR2 YYNGEE. Trimming removed 1 base from V and 5 bases from J, with 9 bases in between. Here the CDR3 DNA reads TGTGCCAGCAGCGTAAATCGAGGAACTGAAGCTTTCTTT. This codes for CASSVNRGTEAFF.

The CDR3 sequence: CASSQDPQQRGEKLFF. CDR3 DNA: TGTGCCAGCAGCCAAGATCCGCAACAGAGGGGAGAAAAACTGTTTTTT. The V call is TRBV14, the J call TRBJ1-4; TRBD1 is a possible D gene (5 bases). V was pared by 0 bases and J by 8 bases, with 16 bases between. The CDR3 is 16 amino acids. The germline CDR1 and CDR2 sequences are SGHDN and FVKESK.

This clonotype was recorded once. The chain links TRBV20-1 to TRBJ2-1, with 7 bases identical to TRBD2. The V gene's germline CDR1 is DFQATT and CDR2 SNEGSKA (reference sequence). This CDR3 contains 13 residues. V was pared by 5 bases and J by 7 bases, with 8 bases of the junction left unmatched. CDR3 coding DNA: TGCAGTGCTCCCTCTAGCGGTTCGAATGAGCAGTTCTTC. Translation: CSAPSSGSNEQFF.

This chain joins TRBV5-4 and TRBJ1-1, with D possibly TRBD1 on 6 matching bases. Trimming took 2 bases from V and 8 from J, leaving 10 bases between them. Germline V lookup: CDR1 SGHNT, CDR2 YYREEE (reference sequence). The CDR3 consists of 12 residues. The CDR3 protein is CASSLGGLEAFF. CDR3 DNA sequence: TGTGCCAGCAGCTTAGGGGGTCTCGAAGCTTTCTTT.

V is TRBV7-9 and J is TRBJ2-2, with TRBD2 matching 8 bases. Trimming removed 6 bases from V and 3 bases from J; junction bases left unmatched: 12. Germline V gene lookup returns CDR1 SEHNR and CDR2 FQNEAQ (reference sequence). The CDR3 is made up of 17 amino acids. The CDR3 region is CASRPRTLRGDTGELFF. DNA for the CDR3: TGTGCCAGCAGGCCCCGGACTTTGCGGGGGGACACCGGGGAGCTGTTTTTT.

This clonotype turned up a few times. The chain recombines TRBV7-2 with TRBJ2-7; no reliable D call. Germline V gene lookup returns CDR1 SGHTA and CDR2 FQGNSA. CDR3 length equals 15 residues. Trimming pared 0 bases from V and 3 bases from J, leaving 12 bases between. Here the CDR3 reads CASSLAQNSIYEQYF. For the CDR3, the DNA is TGTGCCAGCAGCTTAGCGCAGAACAGTATCTACGAGCAGTACTTC. The variable domain in full, completed from reference TRBV7-2 and TRBJ2-7, reads GAGVSQSPSNKVTEKGKDVELRCDPISGHTALYWYRQSLGQGLEFLIYFQGNSAPDKSGLPSDRFSAERTGGSVSTLTIQRTQQEDSAVYLCASSLAQNSIYEQYFGPGTRLTVT.

The chain uses TRBV27 and TRBJ1-1, with no clear D. V lost 7 bases and J 1 base, leaving 7 bases between the germline ends. Germline V gene data show CDR1 as MNHEY and CDR2 as SMNVEV (reference sequence). CDR3 size: 12 residues. The CDR3 here is CASKAGNTEAFF. The CDR3 DNA is TGTGCCAGCAAGGCAGGGAACACTGAAGCTTTCTTT.

The rearrangement uses TRBV28 and TRBJ1-1; D is unclear. Germline lookup yields CDR1 MDHEN and CDR2 SYDVKM. There are 15 residues in the CDR3. V dropped 6 bases and J dropped 0 bases, with 14 bases sitting between them. The chain's CDR3 is CASSFLYPMNTEAFF. The CDR3 DNA reads as TGTGCCAGCAGCTTTTTATACCCGATGAACACTGAAGCTTTCTTT.

The genes are TRBV28 and TRBJ1-5; no clear D. The germline V gene encodes CDR1 MDHEN and CDR2 SYDVKM. Trimming left V 1 base short and J 4 bases short, with 8 bases between. CDR3 length equals 14 residues. CDR3 sequence: CASSLYAGNQPQHF. In DNA, the CDR3 is TGTGCCAGCAGTTTATACGCGGGAAATCAGCCCCAGCATTTT.

V gene TRBV27 combines with J gene TRBJ2-3; TRBD2 aligns across 10 bases. The CDR3 runs 15 residues. Germline trimming cut 6 bases from V and 6 bases from J; bases unmatched to any gene: 9. Germline V CDR1 and CDR2: MNHEY, SMNVEV (reference sequence). The CDR3 loop is CASSQWASGSDTQYF. The DNA for the CDR3 is TGTGCCAGCAGCCAGTGGGCTAGCGGGAGCGATACGCAGTATTTT.

This clonotype occurred once. This chain connects TRBV5-6 to TRBJ2-2; 10 nucleotides align to TRBD2. Germline V lookup: CDR1 SGHDT, CDR2 YYEEEE. J lost 6 bases, V lost 0 bases, and 5 bases had no gene match. CDR3 length equals 16 residues. CDR3 sequence (DNA): TGTGCCAGCAGCTTGGGAGCGGGAGGGATCGCCGGGGAGCTGTTTTTT. Protein sequence: CASSLGAGGIAGELFF.

The chain carries TRBV12-5 and TRBJ2-2; D not certain. CDR1 is LGHNT, CDR2 FRNRAP, per germline. V lost 1 base and J lost 7, with 13 bases in between. The CDR3 covers 15 residues. The CDR3 loop reads CASGLAGEVVGELFF. CDR3 nucleotides: TGTGCTAGTGGTTTGGCAGGAGAGGTTGTCGGGGAGCTGTTTTTT. Together with reference TRBV12-5 and TRBJ2-2, the CDR3 gives the full variable domain: DARVTQTPRHKVTEMGQEVTMRCQPILGHNTVFWYRQTMMQGLELLAYFRNRAPLDDSGMPKDRFSAEMPDATLATLKIQPSEPRDSAVYFCASGLAGEVVGELFFGEGSRLTVL.

The rearrangement joins TRBV6-5 to TRBJ2-6; D unclear. CDR3 length: 11 amino acids. CDR1 MNHEY and CDR2 SVGAGI come from the germline V gene. The V gene lost 11 bases and the J gene lost 0 bases, with 2 bases spanning the gap. CDR3 loop: CASSGANVLTF. The DNA of the CDR3 is TGTGCCTCCTCTGGGGCCAACGTCCTGACTTTC.

The V call is TRBV19, the J call TRBJ2-1, with a weak D call TRBD2 (6 bases). Germline-derived CDR1 and CDR2 are LNHDA and SQIVND (reference sequence). Trimming shortened V by 3 bases and J by 12 bases, and 12 bases separated the two germline ends. The CDR3 covers 12 residues. CDR3 nucleotide sequence: TGTGCCAGTAGTATGGAGGGGCCACCGCAGTTCTTC. Protein sequence: CASSMEGPPQFF.

CDR3: CASSYSMTIDTQYF. CDR3 coding DNA: TGTGCCAGCAGTTACTCGATGACAATAGATACGCAGTATTTT. The chain joins TRBV6-5 to TRBJ2-3; no clear D gene. The CDR3 runs 14 residues. V shed 0 bases and J shed 5 bases, with 9 bases lying between them. CDR1 MNHEY and CDR2 SVGAGI come from the germline V gene.

The chain carries TRBV19 and TRBJ2-5; D remains unclear. V shed 1 base and J shed 0 bases, with 9 bases lying between them. Germline CDR1 and CDR2: LNHDA and SQIVND (reference sequence). The CDR3 spans 15 residues. The CDR3 nucleotides are TGTGCCAGTAGTATAGTGGGCCGACACCAAGAGACCCAGTACTTC. This sequence encodes CASSIVGRHQETQYF.

This rearrangement joins TRBV5-4 to TRBJ1-1; D ambiguous. V shed 5 bases and J shed 4 bases, with 9 bases lying between them. The germline CDR1 and CDR2 sequences are SGHNT and YYREEE (reference sequence). This CDR3 is 12 amino acids long. The CDR3 coding sequence is TGTGCCAGCAGAGGTTCCACCACTGAAGCTTTCTTT. It is translated as CASRGSTTEAFF.

The chain has TRBV11-1 and TRBJ2-7; D is ambiguous. This CDR3 comprises 13 residues. In germline, CDR1 is SGHAT, CDR2 FQDESV (reference sequence). Trimming removed 0 bases at V and 2 bases at J, with 5 bases between. In DNA form, the CDR3 reads TGTGCCAGCAGCTTAGCGGGGACCTACGAGCAGTACTTC. Its protein is CASSLAGTYEQYF.

This clonotype was seen only once. This chain links TRBV28 with TRBJ2-5; 9 bases match TRBD1. The CDR3 has 16 amino acids. V trimming: 5 bases; J trimming: 1 base; junction bases outside the gene matches: 8. Germline lookup yields CDR1 MDHEN and CDR2 SYDVKM. The CDR3 here is CASSGTGTRPQETQYF. The CDR3 DNA reads TGTGCCAGCAGTGGGACAGGGACACGCCCCCAAGAGACCCAGTACTTC.

The chain joins TRBV2 to TRBJ2-4, with D possibly TRBD1 on 5 matching bases. Trimming left V 3 bases short and J 7 bases short, with 19 bases between. This CDR3 spans 16 amino acids. The germline CDR1 and CDR2 sequences are SNHLY and FYNNEI. The CDR3 region has the DNA TGTGCCAGCAGTGACCCCAAGGTTAGGGGCAGCAACATTCAGTACTTC. Residues: CASSDPKVRGSNIQYF. Full variable domain (outside the CDR3, taken from reference TRBV2 and TRBJ2-4): EPEVTQTPSHQVTQMGQEVILRCVPISNHLYFYWYRQILGQKVEFLVSFYNNEISEKSEIFDDQFSVERPDGSNFTLKIRSTKLEDSAMYFCASSDPKVRGSNIQYFGAGTRLSVL.

The rearrangement joins TRBV12-3 or TRBV12-4 to TRBJ1-1; tentative D call: TRBD1 (6 bases). The CDR3 loop spans 13 amino acids. V lost 7 bases to trimming and J lost 6 bases, with 15 bases between them. CDR3 nucleotides: TGTGCCAGCATAGGAGGGGGGTACTCTGAAGCTTTCTTT. It is translated as CASIGGGYSEAFF.